The entry below describes one T cell receptor (beta chain). Its antigen remains unidentified. The length of the CDR3 is 15 residues. CDR1 is GTSNPN and CDR2 is SVGIG in the germline V gene (reference sequence). Trimming stripped 7 bases from V and 1 base from J, with 14 bases between. Among the approximately 130 subjects of the validation cohort, separate from the 666-subject first cohort, were the donors. The source of the sample is a study of cytomegalovirus exposure and HLA in healthy donors. Study in general: A subsequent analysis reported that the roughly 120 validation repertoires were produced on the same platform that had also been used for the 550 to 750 first-cohort repertoires. Study-wide results and limits: Associated with cytomegalovirus, according to the listing, were 150 to 200 TCR beta chains.

The data were produced by immunoSEQ multiplex PCR, yet TCRdb's version contains in-frame clones alone and is incomplete. The sample holds tens of thousands of clones, about 87% seen once. This chain joins TRBV30 and TRBJ2-6, with D possibly matching TRBD2 (6 bases). The receptor's source is a woman between 18 and 29 years old in good health and CMV-seropositive. Sequencing was carried out using PBMCs. The CDR3 DNA reads as TGTGCCTTAAGTGGGGGGTTGTCTGGGGCCAACGTCCTGACTTTC. Amino acid sequence: CALSGGLSGANVLTF.